This T cell receptor beta chain was recovered during a study of HIV-infected children after antiretroviral therapy interruption. The overall study: EBV and CMV exposure was recorded in most children.

A 3' RACE protocol on RNA, with unique molecular identifiers, produced the TCR library. From the 3' RACE reads, TCRdb called clonotypes with MiXCR, one entry per CDR3 protein. The sample shows 15,000 to 16,000 distinct CDR3 sequences, 3% to 3.5% of them seen only once. The germline gives CDR1 MNHEY, CDR2 SMNVEV (reference sequence). V was cut by 6 bases and J by 1 base, with 17 bases left in between. The CDR3 has 16 amino acids. As to treatment: PENTA 11 planned treatment interruption arm or continuous ART arm. Only samples with at least 5 million viable PBMCs qualified. Naive CD4+ CD45RA+ CD45RO- T cells were FACS-sorted from thawed PBMCs. Many counts were recorded for this clonotype.

The sample in question was CD45RA+ CD4+ T cells from PBMCs, obtained from a donor given antiretroviral therapy, either interrupted or continuous. Regarding subset: naive CD4+ CD45RA+ CD45RO- T cells. The sequence was obtained from a child under 18 with HIV. V gene TRBV27 combines with J gene TRBJ2-3; no clear D gene. CDR3 DNA sequence: TGTGCCAGCAGCCTTGGCCTGAACTTGGGCACAGATACGCAGTATTTT. Protein product: CASSLGLNLGTDTQYF.